This TCR beta chain was profiled in a study of identical twins. TCRdb re-derived calls from the 5' RACE reads in MiXCR, one entry per CDR3 protein. The repertoire consists of about 530,000 distinct CDR3 sequences, with roughly 15% occurring once and the leading ten covering roughly 0.42%. V shed 3 bases and J 4 bases; nucleotides not matched to a gene: 7. The CDR3 is 15 amino acids. Germline V gene lookup returns CDR1 SGHRS and CDR2 YFSETQ. This sample also appeared in a second study, on yellow fever vaccine responses in identical twins.

The V call is TRBV5-1, the J call TRBJ2-5; 9 positions match TRBD1. The receptor was derived from a woman between 18 and 29 years old in good health. Specimen: CD4+ T cells sorted from blood. For the CDR3, the DNA is TGCGCCAGCAGCTATGGGACAGGGCACCTAGAGACCCAGTACTTC. It specifies CASSYGTGHLETQYF.